This T cell receptor beta chain originates from a study of control samples from healthy donors and cancer patients. The table lists this clone with a count of one. The CDR3 runs to 13 residues. Trimming took 7 bases from V and 1 from J; bases not matched to a gene: 1. Germline CDR1 is MDHEN and CDR2 is SYDVKM. Profiled with immunoSEQ multiplex PCR; TCRdb holds only in-frame clones, not every one. The sample consists of around 130,000 clones, roughly 90% of them appearing once. The chain carries TRBV28 and TRBJ2-7, with TRBD2 matching 10 bases. This TCR came from a man aged 45-65 years in good health. The specimen sequenced was blood. The CDR3 DNA reads TGTGCCAGCAAGCGGGGGGGTTCCTACGAGCAGTACTTC. Its protein product is CASKRGGSYEQYF. Full variable domain (rest looked up from reference TRBV28 and TRBJ2-7): DVKVTQSSRYLVKRTGEKVFLECVQDMDHENMFWYRQDPGLGLRLIYFSYDVKMKEKGDIPEGYSVSREKKERFSLILESASTNQTSMYLCASKRGGSYEQYFGPGTRLTVT.